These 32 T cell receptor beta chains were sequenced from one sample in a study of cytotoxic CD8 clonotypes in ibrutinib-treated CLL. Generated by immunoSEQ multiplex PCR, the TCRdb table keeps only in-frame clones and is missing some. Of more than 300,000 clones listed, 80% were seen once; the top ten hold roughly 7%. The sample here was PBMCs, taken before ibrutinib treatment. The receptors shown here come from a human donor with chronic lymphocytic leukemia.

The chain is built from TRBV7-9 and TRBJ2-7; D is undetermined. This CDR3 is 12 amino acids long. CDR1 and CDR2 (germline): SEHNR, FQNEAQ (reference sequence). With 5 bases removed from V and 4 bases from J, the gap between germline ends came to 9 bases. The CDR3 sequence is CASSPQVYEQYF. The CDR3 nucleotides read TGTGCCAGCAGCCCTCAGGTATACGAGCAGTACTTC.

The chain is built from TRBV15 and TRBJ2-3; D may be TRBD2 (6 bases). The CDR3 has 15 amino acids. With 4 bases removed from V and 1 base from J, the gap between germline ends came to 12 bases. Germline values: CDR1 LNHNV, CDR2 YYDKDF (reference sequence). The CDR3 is CATSKWAGRTDTQYF. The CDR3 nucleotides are TGTGCCACCAGCAAGTGGGCGGGACGCACAGATACGCAGTATTTT.

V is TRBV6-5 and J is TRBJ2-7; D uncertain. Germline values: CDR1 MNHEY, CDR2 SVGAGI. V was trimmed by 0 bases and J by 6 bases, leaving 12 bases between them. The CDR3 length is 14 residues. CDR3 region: CASSYSGSAREQYF. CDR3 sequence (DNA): TGTGCCAGCAGTTACTCGGGATCGGCTCGCGAGCAGTACTTC.

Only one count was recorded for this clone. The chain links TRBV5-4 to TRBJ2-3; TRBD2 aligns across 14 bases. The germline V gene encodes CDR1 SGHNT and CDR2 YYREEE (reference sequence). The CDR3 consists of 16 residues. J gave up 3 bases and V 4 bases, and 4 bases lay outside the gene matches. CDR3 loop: CASSPGLAGVTDTQYF. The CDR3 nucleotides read TGTGCCAGCAGCCCGGGACTAGCGGGAGTTACAGATACGCAGTATTTT.

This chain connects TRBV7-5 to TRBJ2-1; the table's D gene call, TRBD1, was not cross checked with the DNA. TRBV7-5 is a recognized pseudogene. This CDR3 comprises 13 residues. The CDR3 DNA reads TGTGTCAGAAGCACTGGACAGGGCGATGAGCAGTTCTTC. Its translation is CVRSTGQGDEQFF.

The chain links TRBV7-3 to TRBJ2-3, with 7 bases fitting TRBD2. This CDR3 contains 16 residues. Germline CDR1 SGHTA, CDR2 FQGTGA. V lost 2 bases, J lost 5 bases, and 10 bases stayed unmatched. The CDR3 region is CASSLRGGGGLDTQYF. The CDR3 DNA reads TGTGCCAGCAGCTTACGCGGGGGTGGCGGATTAGATACGCAGTATTTT.

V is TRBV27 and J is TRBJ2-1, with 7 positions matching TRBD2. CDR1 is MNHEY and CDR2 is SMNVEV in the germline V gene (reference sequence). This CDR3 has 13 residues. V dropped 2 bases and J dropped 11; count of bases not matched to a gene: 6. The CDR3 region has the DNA TGTGCCAGCAGTTTAGATAGCGGGTTCCAGCAGTTCTTC. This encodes CASSLDSGFQQFF.

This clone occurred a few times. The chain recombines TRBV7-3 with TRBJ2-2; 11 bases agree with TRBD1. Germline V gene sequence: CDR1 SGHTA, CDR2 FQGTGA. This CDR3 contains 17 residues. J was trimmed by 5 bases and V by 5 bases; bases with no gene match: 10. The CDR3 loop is CASSPDRGRIGTGELFF. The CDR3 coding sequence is TGTGCCAGCAGCCCGGACAGGGGGCGCATCGGTACCGGGGAGCTGTTTTTT.

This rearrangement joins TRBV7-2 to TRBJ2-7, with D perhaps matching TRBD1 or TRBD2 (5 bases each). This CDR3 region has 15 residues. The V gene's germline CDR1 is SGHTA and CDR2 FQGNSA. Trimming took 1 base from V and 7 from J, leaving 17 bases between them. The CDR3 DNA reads TGTGCCAGCAGCTTAGGTGGGGACCAAACCTGGGAGCAGTACTTC. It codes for CASSLGGDQTWEQYF.

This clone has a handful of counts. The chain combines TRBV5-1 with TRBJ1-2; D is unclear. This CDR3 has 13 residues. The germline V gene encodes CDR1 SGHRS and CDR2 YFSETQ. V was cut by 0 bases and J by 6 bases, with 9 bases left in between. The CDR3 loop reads CASSLGGADGYTF. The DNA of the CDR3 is TGCGCCAGCAGCTTGGGTGGAGCTGATGGCTACACCTTC. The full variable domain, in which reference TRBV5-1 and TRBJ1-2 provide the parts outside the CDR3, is KAGVTQTPRYLIKTRGQQVTLSCSPISGHRSVSWYQQTPGQGLQFLFEYFSETQRNKGNFPGRFSGRQFSNSRSEMNVSTLELGDSALYLCASSLGGADGYTFGSGTRLTVV.

The CDR3 nucleotides are TGTGCCAGCATGGGGACAGGGGACAATCAGCCCCAGCATTTT. Protein: CASMGTGDNQPQHF. The chain uses TRBV28 and TRBJ1-5; 10 nucleotides line up with TRBD1. The CDR3 is made up of 14 amino acids. V shed 7 bases and J 3 bases; nucleotides not matched to a gene: 3. Germline V gives CDR1 MDHEN, CDR2 SYDVKM.

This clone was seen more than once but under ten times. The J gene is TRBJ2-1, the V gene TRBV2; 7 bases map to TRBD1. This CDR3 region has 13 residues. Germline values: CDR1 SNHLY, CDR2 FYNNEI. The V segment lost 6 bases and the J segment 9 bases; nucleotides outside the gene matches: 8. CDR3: CASRKGASGEQFF. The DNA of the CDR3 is TGTGCCAGCAGGAAGGGGGCGTCAGGTGAGCAGTTCTTC. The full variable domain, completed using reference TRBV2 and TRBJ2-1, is EPEVTQTPSHQVTQMGQEVILRCVPISNHLYFYWYRQILGQKVEFLVSFYNNEISEKSEIFDDQFSVERPDGSNFTLKIRSTKLEDSAMYFCASRKGASGEQFFGPGTRLTVL.

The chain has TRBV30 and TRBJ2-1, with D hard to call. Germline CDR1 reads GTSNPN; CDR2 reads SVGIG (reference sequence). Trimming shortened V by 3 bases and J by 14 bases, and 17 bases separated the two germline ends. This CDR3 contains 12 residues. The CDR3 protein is CAWRETDLSKFF. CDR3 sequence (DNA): TGTGCCTGGAGGGAAACAGACTTAAGTAAGTTCTTC.

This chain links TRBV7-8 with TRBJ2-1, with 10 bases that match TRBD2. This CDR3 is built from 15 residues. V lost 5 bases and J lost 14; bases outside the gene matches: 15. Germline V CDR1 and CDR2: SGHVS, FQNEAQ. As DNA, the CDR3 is TGTGCCAGCAGCCCTCAGCGGGAGGGTGTGTCGGGGGAGTTCTTC. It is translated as CASSPQREGVSGEFF.

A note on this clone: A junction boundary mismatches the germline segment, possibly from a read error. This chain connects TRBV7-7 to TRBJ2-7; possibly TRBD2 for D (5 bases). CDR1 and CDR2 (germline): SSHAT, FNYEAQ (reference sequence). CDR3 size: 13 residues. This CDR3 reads CASSAGLVYEQYF. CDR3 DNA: TGTGCTAGCAGCGCAGGACTGGTCTACGAGCAGTACTTC. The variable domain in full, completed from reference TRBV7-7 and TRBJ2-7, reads GAGVSQSPRYKVTKRGQDVTLRCDPISSHATLYWYQQALGQGPEFLTYFNYEAQPDKSGLPSDRFSAERPEGSISTLTIQRTEQRDSAMYRCASSAGLVYEQYFGPGTRLTVT.

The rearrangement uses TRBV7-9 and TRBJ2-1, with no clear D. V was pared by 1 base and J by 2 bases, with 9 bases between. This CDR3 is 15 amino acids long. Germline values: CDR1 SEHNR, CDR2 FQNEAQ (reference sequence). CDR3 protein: CASSLGLGTYNEQFF. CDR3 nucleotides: TGTGCCAGCAGCTTAGGGTTAGGAACCTACAATGAGCAGTTCTTC. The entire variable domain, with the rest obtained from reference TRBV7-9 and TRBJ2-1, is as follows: DTGVSQNPRHKITKRGQNVTFRCDPISEHNRLYWYRQTLGQGPEFLTYFQNEAQLEKSRLLSDRFSAERPKGSFSTLEIQRTEQGDSAMYLCASSLGLGTYNEQFFGPGTRLTVL.

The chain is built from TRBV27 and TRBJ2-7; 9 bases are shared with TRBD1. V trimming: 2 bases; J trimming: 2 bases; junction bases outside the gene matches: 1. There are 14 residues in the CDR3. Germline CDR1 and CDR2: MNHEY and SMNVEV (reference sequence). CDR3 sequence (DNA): TGTGCCAGCAGTTTAGACAGGGGGGCCTACGAGCAGTACTTC. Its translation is CASSLDRGAYEQYF.

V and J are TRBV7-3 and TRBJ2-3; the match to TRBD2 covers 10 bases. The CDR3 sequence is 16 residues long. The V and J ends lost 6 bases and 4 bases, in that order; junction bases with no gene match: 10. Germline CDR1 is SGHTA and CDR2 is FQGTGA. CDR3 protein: CASRITTSGIADTQYF. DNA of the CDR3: TGTGCCAGCAGAATAACCACTAGCGGGATCGCAGATACGCAGTATTTT. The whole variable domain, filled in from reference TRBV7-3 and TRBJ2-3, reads GAGVSQTPSNKVTEKGKYVELRCDPISGHTALYWYRQSLGQGPEFLIYFQGTGAADDSGLPNDRFFAVRPEGSVSTLKIQRTERGDSAVYLCASRITTSGIADTQYFGPGTRLTVL.

In DNA form, the CDR3 reads TGCGCCAGCAGTGAGTCGGGCAGCTACTACGAGCAGTACTTC. It translates to CASSESGSYYEQYF. The rearrangement uses TRBV10-1 and TRBJ2-7; no firm D call. CDR1 and CDR2 from the germline V gene are WNHNN and SYGVQD (reference sequence). The CDR3 contains 14 residues. The V gene lost 0 bases and the J gene lost 3 bases, with 9 bases spanning the gap.

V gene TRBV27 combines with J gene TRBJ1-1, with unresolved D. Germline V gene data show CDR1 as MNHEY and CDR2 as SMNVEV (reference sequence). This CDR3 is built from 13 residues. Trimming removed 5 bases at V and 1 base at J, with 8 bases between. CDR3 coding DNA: TGTGCCAGCAGTAGAACGGCGAACACTGAAGCTTTCTTT. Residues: CASSRTANTEAFF.

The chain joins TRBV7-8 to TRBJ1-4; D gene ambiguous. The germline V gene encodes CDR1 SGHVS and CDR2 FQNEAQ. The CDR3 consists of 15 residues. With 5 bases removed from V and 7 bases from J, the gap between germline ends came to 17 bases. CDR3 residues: CASSLFTVRGEKLFF. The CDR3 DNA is TGTGCCAGCAGCCTATTCACCGTCCGGGGTGAAAAACTGTTTTTT. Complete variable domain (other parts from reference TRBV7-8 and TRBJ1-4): GAGVSQSPRYKVAKRGQDVALRCDPISGHVSLFWYQQALGQGPEFLTYFQNEAQLDKSGLPSDRFFAERPEGSVSTLKIQRTQQEDSAVYLCASSLFTVRGEKLFFGSGTQLSVL.

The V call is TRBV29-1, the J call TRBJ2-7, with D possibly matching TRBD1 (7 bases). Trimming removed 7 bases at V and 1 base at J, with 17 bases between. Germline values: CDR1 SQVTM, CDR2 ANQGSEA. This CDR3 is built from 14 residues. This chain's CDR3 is CSAGGGARSYEQYF. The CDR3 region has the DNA TGCAGCGCCGGAGGGGGCGCGCGGTCCTACGAGCAGTACTTC.

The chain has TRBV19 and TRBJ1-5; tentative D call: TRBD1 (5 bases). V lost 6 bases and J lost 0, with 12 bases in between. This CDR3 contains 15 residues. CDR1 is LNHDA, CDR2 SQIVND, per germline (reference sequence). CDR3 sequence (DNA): TGTGCCAGTAGCTCGACAGAATATAGCAATCAGCCCCAGCATTTT. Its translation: CASSSTEYSNQPQHF.

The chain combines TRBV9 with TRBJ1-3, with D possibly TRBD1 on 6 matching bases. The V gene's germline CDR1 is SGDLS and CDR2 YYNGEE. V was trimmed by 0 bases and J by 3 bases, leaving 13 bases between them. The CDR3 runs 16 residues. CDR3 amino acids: CASSVAGQGVGNTIYF. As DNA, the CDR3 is TGTGCCAGCAGCGTAGCGGGACAAGGGGTTGGAAACACCATATATTTT. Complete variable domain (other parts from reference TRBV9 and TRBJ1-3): DSGVTQTPKHLITATGQRVTLRCSPRSGDLSVYWYQQSLDQGLQFLIQYYNGEERAKGNILERFSAQQFPDLHSELNLSSLELGDSALYFCASSVAGQGVGNTIYFGEGSWLTVV.

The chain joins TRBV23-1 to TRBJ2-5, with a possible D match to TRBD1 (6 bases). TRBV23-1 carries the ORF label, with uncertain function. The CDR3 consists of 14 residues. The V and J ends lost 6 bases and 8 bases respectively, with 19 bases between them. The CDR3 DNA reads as TGCGCCAGCAGACTTGACAGGCCAAGTTCAACCCAGTACTTC. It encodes CASRLDRPSSTQYF.

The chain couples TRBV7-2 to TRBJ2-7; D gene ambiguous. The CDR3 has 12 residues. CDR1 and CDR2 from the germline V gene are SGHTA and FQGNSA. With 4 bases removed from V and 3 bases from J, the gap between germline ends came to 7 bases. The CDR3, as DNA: TGTGCCAGCAGCTCTGGGCGCTACGAGCAGTACTTC. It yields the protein CASSSGRYEQYF.

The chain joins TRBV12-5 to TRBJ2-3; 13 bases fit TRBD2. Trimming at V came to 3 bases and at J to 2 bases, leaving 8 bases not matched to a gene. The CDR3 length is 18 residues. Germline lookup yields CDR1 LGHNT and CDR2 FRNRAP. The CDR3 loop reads CASGLLAGGPKNTDTQYF. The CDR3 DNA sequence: TGTGCTAGTGGTTTACTAGCGGGAGGGCCGAAAAACACAGATACGCAGTATTTT.

The CDR3 DNA reads TGTGCCAGTACGCAGGGGTTGACTGAAGCTTTCTTT. Translation gives CASTQGLTEAFF. The V and J genes are TRBV19 and TRBJ1-1; D might be TRBD1 (6 bases). CDR1 LNHDA and CDR2 SQIVND come from the germline V gene (reference sequence). The CDR3 extends over 12 amino acids. Trimming cost V 7 bases and J 5 bases, with 11 bases left between them. The full variable domain, rest sourced from reference TRBV19 and TRBJ1-1, is DGGITQSPKYLFRKEGQNVTLSCEQNLNHDAMYWYRQDPGQGLRLIYYSQIVNDFQKGDIAEGYSVSREKKESFPLTVTSAQKNPTAFYLCASTQGLTEAFFGQGTRLTVV.

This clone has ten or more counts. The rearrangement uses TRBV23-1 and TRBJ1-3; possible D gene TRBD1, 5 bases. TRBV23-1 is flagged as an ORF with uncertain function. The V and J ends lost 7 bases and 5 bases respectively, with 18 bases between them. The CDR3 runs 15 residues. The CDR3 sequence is CASTQTRRGRNTIYF. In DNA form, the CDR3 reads TGCGCCAGCACCCAAACCCGGAGGGGAAGAAACACCATATATTTT.

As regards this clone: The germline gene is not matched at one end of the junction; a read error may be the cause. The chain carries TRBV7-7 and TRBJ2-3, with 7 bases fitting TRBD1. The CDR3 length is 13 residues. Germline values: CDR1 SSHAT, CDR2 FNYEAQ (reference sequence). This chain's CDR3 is CASSLARGDTQYF. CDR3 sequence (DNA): TGTGCTAGCAGCTTGGCCAGGGGGGATACGCAGTATTTT.

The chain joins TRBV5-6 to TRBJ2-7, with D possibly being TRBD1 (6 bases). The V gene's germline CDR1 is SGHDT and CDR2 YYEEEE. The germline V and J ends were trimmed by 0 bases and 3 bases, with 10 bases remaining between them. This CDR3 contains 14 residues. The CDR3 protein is CASSLGQDVYEQYF. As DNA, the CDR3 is TGTGCCAGCAGCTTGGGACAGGACGTCTACGAGCAGTACTTC.

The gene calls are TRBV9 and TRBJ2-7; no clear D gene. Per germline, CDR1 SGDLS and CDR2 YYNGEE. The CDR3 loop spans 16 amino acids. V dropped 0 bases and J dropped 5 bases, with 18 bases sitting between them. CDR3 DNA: TGTGCCAGCAGCGTAGAATTAGAACGTGGGGTCCACGAGCAGTACTTC. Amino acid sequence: CASSVELERGVHEQYF.